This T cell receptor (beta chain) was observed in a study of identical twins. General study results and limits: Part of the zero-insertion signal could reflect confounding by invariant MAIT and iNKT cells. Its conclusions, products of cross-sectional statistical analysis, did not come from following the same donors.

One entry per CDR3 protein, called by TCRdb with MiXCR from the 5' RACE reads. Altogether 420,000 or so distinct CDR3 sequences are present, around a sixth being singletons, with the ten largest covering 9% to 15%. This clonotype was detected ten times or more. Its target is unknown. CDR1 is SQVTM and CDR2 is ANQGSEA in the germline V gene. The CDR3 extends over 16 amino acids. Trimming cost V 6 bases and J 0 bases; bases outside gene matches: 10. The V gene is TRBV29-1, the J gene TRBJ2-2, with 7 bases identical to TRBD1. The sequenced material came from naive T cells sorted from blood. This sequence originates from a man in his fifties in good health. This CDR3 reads CSVLMGQSANTGELFF. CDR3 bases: TGCAGCGTCTTGATGGGACAGAGCGCGAACACCGGGGAGCTGTTTTTT.